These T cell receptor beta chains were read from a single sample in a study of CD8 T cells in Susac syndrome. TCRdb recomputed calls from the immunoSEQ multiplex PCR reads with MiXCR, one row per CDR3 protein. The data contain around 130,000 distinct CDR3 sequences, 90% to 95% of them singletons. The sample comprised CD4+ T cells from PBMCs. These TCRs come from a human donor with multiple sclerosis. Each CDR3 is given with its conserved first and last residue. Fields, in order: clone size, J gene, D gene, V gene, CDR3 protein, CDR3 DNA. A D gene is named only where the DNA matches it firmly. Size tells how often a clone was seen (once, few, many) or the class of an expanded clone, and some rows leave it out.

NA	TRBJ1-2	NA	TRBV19	CASSTSRGYGYTF	TGTGCCAGTAGTACCAGCCGAGGGTATGGCTACACCTTC
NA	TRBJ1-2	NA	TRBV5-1	CASSPGGRSVRMTF	TGCGCCAGCAGCCCCGGGGGTAGAAGTGTGAGGATGACCTTC
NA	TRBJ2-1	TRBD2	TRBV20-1	CSVGLAGGPNSYNEQFF	TGCAGTGTCGGACTAGCGGGGGGGCCGAACTCCTACAATGAGCAGTTCTTC
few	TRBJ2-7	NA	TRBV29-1	CSVSGGYEQYF	TGCAGCGTATCCGGGGGCTACGAGCAGTACTTC
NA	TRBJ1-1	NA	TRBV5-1	CASSLRQYTEAFF	TGCGCCAGCAGCTTGAGGCAGTACACTGAAGCTTTCTTT
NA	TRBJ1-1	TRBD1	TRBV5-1	CASTKQGARNTEAFF	TGCGCCAGCACCAAGCAGGGGGCGCGGAACACTGAAGCTTTCTTT
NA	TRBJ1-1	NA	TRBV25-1	CASSEYHGSGAFF	TGTGCCAGCAGTGAATACCACGGAAGTGGAGCTTTCTTT
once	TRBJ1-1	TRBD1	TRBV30	CAWSTGGTEAFF	TGTGCCTGGTCCACAGGGGGCACTGAAGCTTTCTTT
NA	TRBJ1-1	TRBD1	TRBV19	CASSTDRVRAFF	TGTGCCAGTAGTACCGACAGGGTACGAGCTTTCTTT
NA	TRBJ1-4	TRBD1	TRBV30	CAWRGQGRGVEKLFF	TGTGCCTGGAGGGGACAGGGGAGAGGTGTCGAAAAACTGTTTTTT
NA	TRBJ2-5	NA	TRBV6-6	CASSYSTGRETQYF	TGTGCCAGCAGTTACTCAACAGGCAGGGAGACCCAGTACTTC
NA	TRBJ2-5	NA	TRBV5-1	CASSLWGTETQYF	TGCGCCAGCAGCTTGTGGGGAACGGAGACCCAGTACTTC
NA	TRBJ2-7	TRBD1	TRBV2	CASKGQGTHEQYF	TGTGCCAGCAAGGGACAGGGGACGCACGAGCAGTACTTC
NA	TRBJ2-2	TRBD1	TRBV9	CASSLRTGSTGELFF	TGTGCCAGCAGCCTCCGGACAGGGTCCACCGGGGAGCTGTTTTTT
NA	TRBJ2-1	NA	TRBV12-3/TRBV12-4	CASSLAIPSFNEQFF	TGTGCCAGCAGTTTGGCTATCCCCTCGTTCAATGAGCAGTTCTTC
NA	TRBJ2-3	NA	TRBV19	CASSISGVGTDTQYF	TGTGCCAGTAGTATAAGCGGTGTTGGCACAGATACGCAGTATTTT
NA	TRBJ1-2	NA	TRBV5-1	CASSLALTTGSSGYTF	TGCGCCAGCAGCTTGGCCCTAACCACCGGGAGTAGTGGCTACACCTTC
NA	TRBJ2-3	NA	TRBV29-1	CSVGGDGRGTDTQYF	TGCAGCGTTGGGGGCGATGGAAGGGGAACAGATACGCAGTATTTT
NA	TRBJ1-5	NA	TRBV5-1	CALSGDSNQPQHF	TGCGCCTTATCGGGTGATAGCAATCAGCCCCAGCATTTT
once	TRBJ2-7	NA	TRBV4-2	CASSQDSTAGTLLEQYF	TGTGCCAGCAGCCAAGATTCGACGGCGGGAACCCTCTTGGAGCAGTACTTC
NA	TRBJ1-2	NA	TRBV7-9	CASSWEWDYTF	TGTGCCAGCAGCTGGGAGTGGGACTACACCTTC
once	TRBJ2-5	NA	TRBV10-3	CAISERPQGGGTQYF	TGTGCCATCAGTGAACGACCTCAGGGTGGTGGGACCCAGTACTTC
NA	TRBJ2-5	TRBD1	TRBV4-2	CASSVGGYQETQYF	TGTGCCAGCAGCGTAGGGGGCTACCAAGAGACCCAGTACTTC
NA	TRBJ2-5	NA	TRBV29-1	CSVGGEGGGETQYF	TGCAGCGTTGGGGGCGAGGGGGGAGGGGAGACCCAGTACTTC
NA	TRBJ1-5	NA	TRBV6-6	CASSPSWGYNQPQHF	TGTGCCAGCAGTCCCTCGTGGGGATACAATCAGCCCCAGCATTTT
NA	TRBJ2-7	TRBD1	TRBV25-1	CASNGDRGREQYF	TGTGCCAGCAACGGGGACAGGGGGCGCGAGCAGTACTTC
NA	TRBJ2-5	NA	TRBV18	CASSPTAGSKETQYF	TGTGCCAGCTCACCGACCGCAGGTTCGAAAGAGACCCAGTACTTC
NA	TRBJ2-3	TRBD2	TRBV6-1	CASSGLAAADTQYF	TGTGCCAGCAGTGGACTAGCGGCGGCAGATACGCAGTATTTT
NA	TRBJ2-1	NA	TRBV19	CASSRPGSMNEQFF	TGTGCCAGTAGTAGGCCGGGGTCGATGAATGAGCAGTTCTTC
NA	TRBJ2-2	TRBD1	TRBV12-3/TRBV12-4	CASSLRQGAAGGELFF	TGTGCCAGCAGCCTACGACAGGGGGCAGCAGGCGGGGAGCTGTTTTTT
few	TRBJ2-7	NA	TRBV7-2	CASSYGQTYEQYF	TGTGCCAGCAGCTACGGACAGACGTACGAGCAGTACTTC
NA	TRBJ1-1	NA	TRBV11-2	CASSFTGLNTEAFF	TGTGCCAGCAGCTTTACGGGGTTGAACACTGAAGCTTTCTTT
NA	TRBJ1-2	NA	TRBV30	CAWTPDSYGYTF	TGTGCCTGGACACCGGACAGCTATGGCTACACCTTC
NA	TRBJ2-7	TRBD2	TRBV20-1	CSAREREYEQYF	TGCAGTGCTAGAGAGCGGGAGTACGAGCAGTACTTC
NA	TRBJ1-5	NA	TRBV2	CASTVAAASTRDNQPQHF	TGTGCCAGCACGGTAGCGGCAGCCTCCACGCGGGATAATCAGCCCCAGCATTTT
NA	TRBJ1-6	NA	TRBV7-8	CASSPWGLLSYNSPLHF	TGTGCCAGCAGCCCATGGGGGCTGCTCTCCTATAATTCACCCCTCCACTTT
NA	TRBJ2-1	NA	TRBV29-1	CSVGSGGAKVQFF	TGCAGCGTGGGGAGTGGGGGGGCTAAAGTGCAGTTCTTC
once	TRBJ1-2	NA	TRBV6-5	CASSFLLQGGGYTF	TGTGCCAGCAGTTTCCTCCTCCAGGGTGGGGGCTACACCTTC
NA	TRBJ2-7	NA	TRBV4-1	CASSHESTLIYEQYF	TGCGCCAGCAGCCATGAATCGACCCTTATCTACGAGCAGTACTTC
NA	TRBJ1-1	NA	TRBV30	CAWSVLEIPGTEAFF	TGTGCCTGGAGTGTACTTGAAATCCCGGGGACTGAAGCTTTCTTT
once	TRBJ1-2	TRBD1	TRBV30	CAWRPQGAGGYTF	TGTGCCTGGAGACCACAGGGGGCAGGTGGCTACACCTTC
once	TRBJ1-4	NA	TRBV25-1	CASSGDPGTGNEKLFF	TGTGCCAGCAGTGGCGATCCCGGGACCGGGAATGAAAAACTGTTTTTT
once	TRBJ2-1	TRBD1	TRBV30	CAWSVGGQGYEQFF	TGTGCCTGGAGTGTAGGCGGACAGGGCTATGAGCAGTTCTTC
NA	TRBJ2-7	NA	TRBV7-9	CASSRPGQNYEQYF	TGTGCCAGCAGCCGACCGGGACAAAACTACGAGCAGTACTTC
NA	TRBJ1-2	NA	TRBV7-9	CASSLGFASGYTF	TGTGCCAGCAGCTTAGGATTCGCGAGTGGCTACACCTTC
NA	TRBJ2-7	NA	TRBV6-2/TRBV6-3	CASSYVMGRAVSYEQYF	TGTGCCAGCAGTTACGTCATGGGCAGGGCAGTCTCCTACGAGCAGTACTTC
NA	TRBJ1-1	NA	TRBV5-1	CASSLDSTEPMNTEAFF	TGCGCCAGCAGCCTGGACAGTACCGAACCTATGAACACTGAAGCTTTCTTT